Each of the 2 T cell receptor beta chains below was sequenced from the same sample in a study of CD8 T cells in Susac syndrome. Random hexamers were used to reverse transcribe an amount of about 0.5 to 1 ug RNA. TCRdb itself ran the immunoSEQ multiplex PCR reads through MiXCR, one entry per CDR3 protein. The sample includes some 160,000 distinct CDR3 sequences, 92% of them seen just once. Sequenced input: CD4+ T cells from PBMCs. These receptors originate from a human donor in good health.

The J gene is TRBJ2-2, the V gene TRBV9, with D perhaps matching TRBD1 or TRBD2 (5 bases each). The ends were cut back, 7 bases at V and 5 bases at J, with 21 bases in the middle. The germline V gene has CDR1 SGDLS and CDR2 YYNGEE. This CDR3 is 16 amino acids long. CDR3 loop: CASRPSWEKGTGELFF. For the CDR3, the DNA is TGTGCCAGCCGTCCTTCGTGGGAGAAGGGGACCGGGGAGCTGTTTTTT.

The chain couples TRBV4-3 to TRBJ1-2; D remains unclear. The V gene lost 2 bases and the J gene lost 4 bases, with 8 bases spanning the gap. Looked up from germline, CDR1 is LGHNA and CDR2 is YSLEER. The CDR3 sequence is 13 residues long. The CDR3: CASSQTNVYGYTF. DNA for the CDR3: TGCGCCAGCAGCCAAACGAACGTCTATGGCTACACCTTC.